This entry describes one T cell receptor (beta chain). Its antigen is undetermined. The sample is drawn from a study of cytomegalovirus exposure and HLA in healthy donors. General study findings and limits: For most subjects, TCR beta sequences were reported to predict HLA-A and HLA-B alleles with accuracy. A later analysis reportedly identified an Asian-associated ancestry cluster as carrying fewer N-insertions than the 666-donor mean.

The PCR was carried out with 60 Vbeta primers and 13 Jbeta primers. Here immunoSEQ multiplex PCR was the method, and the copy in TCRdb shows in-frame clones only, minus some. In the table there are approximately 85,000 clones, about four fifths of which are singletons. This clonotype originated in a man in his fifties or sixties in good health and CMV-seropositive. The sequenced sample was PBMCs.

The CDR3 DNA follows: TGTGCCCGAGGATTGGCTGGAAACACCATATATTTT. Translation: CARGLAGNTIYF. The genes are TRBV7-9 and TRBJ1-3; D not resolved. The CDR3 length is 12 residues. Germline V gene data show CDR1 as SEHNR and CDR2 as FQNEAQ (reference sequence). V lost 11 bases to trimming and J lost 2 bases, with 10 bases between them.